The rows below give T cell receptor beta chains drawn from one sample of a study of CD8+ T cells in alopecia areata. Here immunoSEQ multiplex PCR was the method, and the copy in TCRdb shows in-frame clones only, minus some. The table records a few hundred thousand clones, about 40% of them present only once. The source was CD4+ T cells sorted from blood, collected around week 37, from a patient treated with tofacitinib. These receptors came from a human donor with alopecia areata. The CDR3 runs from the conserved cysteine through the conserved F or W. D genes are given only for firm matches. Clone size appears in some rows only: once, few, many, or a class for an expanded clone.

d_gene: -
v_gene: TRBV5-6
abundance: -
j_gene: TRBJ1-1
CDR3nt: TGTGCCAGCAGCACCGGGGGGCGCGGCACTGAAGCTTTCTTT
CDR3aa: CASSTGGRGTEAFF

d_gene: -
v_gene: TRBV5-4
abundance: few
j_gene: TRBJ2-5
CDR3nt: TGTGCCAGCAGCTCAAGGACTGGGGGGGAGACCCAGTACTTC
CDR3aa: CASSSRTGGETQYF

d_gene: -
v_gene: TRBV2
abundance: -
j_gene: TRBJ1-1
CDR3nt: TGTGCCAGCAGTTCGGGACCGATGAACACTGAAGCTTTCTTT
CDR3aa: CASSSGPMNTEAFF

d_gene: TRBD1
v_gene: TRBV4-2
abundance: -
j_gene: TRBJ2-1
CDR3nt: TGTGCCAGCAGCCTGGACAGGGGGCTCGATGCTGAGCAGTTCTTC
CDR3aa: CASSLDRGLDAEQFF

d_gene: -
v_gene: TRBV7-9
abundance: many
j_gene: TRBJ2-4
CDR3nt: TGTGCCAGCAGCCTTACGGCCGGGGCCGACATAGGCAAAAACATTCAGTACTTC
CDR3aa: CASSLTAGADIGKNIQYF

d_gene: TRBD2
v_gene: TRBV9
abundance: -
j_gene: TRBJ2-1
CDR3nt: TGTGCCAGCAGCGTAGACCTAGCGGGAGAGGGAAACTTTAACAATGAGCAGTTCTTC
CDR3aa: CASSVDLAGEGNFNNEQFF

d_gene: -
v_gene: TRBV7-2
abundance: -
j_gene: TRBJ2-2
CDR3nt: TGTGCCAGCAGCAAATACCGGTCCGGGAACACCGGGGAGCTGTTTTTT
CDR3aa: CASSKYRSGNTGELFF

d_gene: -
v_gene: TRBV30
abundance: -
j_gene: TRBJ1-2
CDR3nt: TGTGCCCGAGAAGGCCCGAACTATGGCTACACCTTC
CDR3aa: CAREGPNYGYTF

d_gene: -
v_gene: TRBV30
abundance: few
j_gene: TRBJ1-1
CDR3nt: TGTGCCTGGAGAGGATTTATTGCCACTGAAGCTTTCTTT
CDR3aa: CAWRGFIATEAFF

d_gene: TRBD2
v_gene: TRBV18
abundance: -
j_gene: TRBJ2-7
CDR3nt: TGTGCCAGCTCGGTACGGGAGGTCCGAGCGTACGAGCAGTACTTC
CDR3aa: CASSVREVRAYEQYF

d_gene: TRBD1
v_gene: TRBV4-2
abundance: -
j_gene: TRBJ2-6
CDR3nt: TGTGCCAGCAGCCAAGATGACAGGGTGGGCGGGGCCAACGTCCTGACTTTC
CDR3aa: CASSQDDRVGGANVLTF

d_gene: -
v_gene: TRBV30
abundance: few
j_gene: TRBJ2-1
CDR3nt: TGTGCCTCCCAGGGGGGTTTTAGTGAGCAGTTCTTC
CDR3aa: CASQGGFSEQFF

d_gene: -
v_gene: TRBV29-1
abundance: -
j_gene: TRBJ1-2
CDR3nt: TGCAGCGTTGAGGGTAACTATGGCTACACCTTC
CDR3aa: CSVEGNYGYTF

d_gene: -
v_gene: TRBV7-2
abundance: few
j_gene: TRBJ2-1
CDR3nt: TGTGCCAGCAGCCGTTCCACCGGCAGGAGTTCGTTCTTC
CDR3aa: CASSRSTGRSSFF

d_gene: TRBD2
v_gene: TRBV5-4
abundance: -
j_gene: TRBJ2-5
CDR3nt: TGTGCCAGCAGCTCCGTTGGCAGGGAGGGAGAGACCCAGTACTTC
CDR3aa: CASSSVGREGETQYF

d_gene: TRBD2
v_gene: TRBV29-1
abundance: -
j_gene: TRBJ2-1
CDR3nt: TGCAGCGTCGCCAGCGGGAGCTCCTACAATGAGCAGTTCTTC
CDR3aa: CSVASGSSYNEQFF

d_gene: -
v_gene: TRBV29-1
abundance: few
j_gene: TRBJ2-1
CDR3nt: TGCAGCGTTGATTACCGTAGTCCCTACAATGAGCAGTTCTTC
CDR3aa: CSVDYRSPYNEQFF